This T cell receptor (beta chain) was recovered during a study of cytomegalovirus exposure and HLA in healthy donors. Broader study findings: Some segments of the V type, notably TRBV6-2 and TRBV6-3, were excluded as indistinguishable.

Germline loops: CDR1 SGHKS, CDR2 YYEKEE (reference sequence). This CDR3 spans 16 amino acids. V lost 6 bases and J lost 5; bases outside the gene matches: 11. Note on this clone: Its target is unknown.

PCR was performed using 60 Vbeta and 13 Jbeta primers. Produced via immunoSEQ multiplex PCR; TCRdb's table is partial and in-frame only. The table lists over 75,000 clones, roughly 73% of them singletons, with about 7% in the top ten. The chain has TRBV5-5 and TRBJ2-5; 12 bases line up with TRBD2. The sequence derives from a man in his fifties or sixties in good health and CMV-seropositive. Sequenced sample: PBMCs. CDR3 DNA sequence: TGTGCCAGCAACCATCCGCTAGCGGGGGGGCGGGAGACCCAGTACTTC. Its translation: CASNHPLAGGRETQYF. Variable domain in full (rest from reference TRBV5-5 and TRBJ2-5): DAGVTQSPTHLIKTRGQQVTLRCSPISGHKSVSWYQQVLGQGPQFIFQYYEKEERGRGNFPDRFSARQFPNYSSELNVNALLLGDSALYLCASNHPLAGGRETQYFGPGTRLLVL.